This T cell receptor beta chain stems from a study of tumor-infiltrating lymphocytes in localized non-small cell lung cancer. Study summary: Some samples were collected after neoadjuvant chemotherapy; smokers, never-smokers and several histologies were included. General study results and limits: Not all patients were TCR sequenced, owing to tissue quantity. Different pieces of the same tissue went to different assays, confounding technical variation with intratumor heterogeneity. Higher tumor T cell infiltration than in uninvolved lung was supported by TCRbeta sequencing.

The CDR3 runs 16 residues. The germline CDR1 and CDR2 sequences are SGHTA and FQGTGA. V gave up 5 bases and J gave up 6 bases; unmatched junction bases: 8. TCRdb's table, derived via immunoSEQ multiplex PCR, lists solely in-frame clones and lacks some. This sample carries around 3,000 clones, over 50% of them seen once, and the ten largest clones take about 18%. Concerning this clone itself: The antigen is not known.

This receptor was identified in a human donor with non-small cell lung cancer. The chain joins TRBV7-3 to TRBJ2-1; 12 bases are shared with TRBD2. Sequencing was carried out using uninvolved lung tissue not adjacent to the tumor. This CDR3 reads CASSPRTSGKLNEQFF. CDR3 sequence (DNA): TGTGCCAGCAGCCCTAGGACTAGCGGGAAGCTCAATGAGCAGTTCTTC.